These T cell receptor beta chains were read from a single sample in a study of cytomegalovirus exposure and HLA in healthy donors. Sequencing was performed with immunoSEQ multiplex PCR; in TCRdb, only in-frame clones are kept and a portion is missing. This sample has 71,000 or so clones, with approximately 93% found just once. Material for sequencing was PBMCs. All receptors come from a man younger than 35 in good health and CMV-seropositive. Both conserved end residues are part of each CDR3.

TRBV7-9 18 CASSYKGLAAGENTEAFF
TRBV10-3 13 CAMARSSTDTQYF
TRBV7-9 13 CATSGTEAYEQYF
TRBV19 12 CASRGQAYEQYF
TRBV6-5 13 CASKGVWDSPLHF
TRBV5-1 12 CASSSISEEEYF
TRBV6-1 13 CASSDRAGKGYTF
TRBV6-1 13 CASSLSGDHGYTF
TRBV6-1 13 CASRSSGADTQYF
TRBV28 13 CASSFAGGGEQYF
TRBV6-5 14 CASSRTGFIGEQYF
TRBV7-2 16 CASSPRGTSGNYEQYF
TRBV7-9 12 CASSLGQYEQYF
TRBV2 14 CATTRLAAPYEQYF
TRBV19 17 CASSTLTSGDPTDTQYF
TRBV19 14 CAPGRGSPSNTQYF
TRBV7-6 15 CASSPSGQGRSGQYF
TRBV7-9 19 CASSPSRRLAGSSYNEQFF
TRBV6-5 12 CASSLRGAEAFF
TRBV6-5 14 CASSYSGGRGGYTF
TRBV18 13 CASSPAGFTEAFF
TRBV6-6 15 CASSARGTGGPPLHF
TRBV27 13 CASSPGREETQYF
TRBV5-1 17 CASSLGSASGAYNEQFF
TRBV28 15 CASRPYTGGINEAFF
TRBV6-5 15 CASRTGTSPFQTQYF
TRBV28 15 CASSLIGTESYGYTF
TRBV7-2 14 CASSSGGASYEQYF
TRBV29-1 15 CSVEPRVECNQPQHF
TRBV2 14 CASSRTELENTIYF
TRBV5-4 14 CASSLRTGNYEQYF
TRBV7-9 12 CASSFAGEPQHF
TRBV5-4 20 CASSFLLAGGPTSDTGELFF
TRBV9 11 CASSGGSEAFF
TRBV19 16 CASSARTGGEYNEQFF
TRBV7-9 15 CASSLAGGLPDTQYF
TRBV2 13 CASRGDSNQPQHF
TRBV6-6 13 CASLAAGNQPQHF
TRBV5-1 15 CASTITGLAGETQYF
TRBV5-1 18 CASSSRLASGQGALGYTF
TRBV5-6 14 CASSAGQAGEKLFF
TRBV2 17 CASSEGAGGSRQETQYF
TRBV28 15 CASSPGGEGNQPQHF
TRBV13 16 CASSFRLAGDQETQYF
TRBV6-5 11 CASGGWSTQYF
TRBV13 15 CASSQLQGAWETQYF
TRBV7-6 17 CASSLAPLPVSTDTQYF
TRBV5-4 15 CASSVSGLAKNIQYF
TRBV27 13 CASSLGGGYGYTF
TRBV18 15 CASSPTGASTDTQYF